This TCR beta chain appears in the sequencing data of a study of cytomegalovirus exposure and HLA in healthy donors. Study findings and constraints: Later analysis reportedly placed an Asian-associated ancestry cluster below the roughly 600-donor mean in N-insertions. Associated with HLA alleles at 0.05 false discovery rate in a later analysis were 17,000 or so TCR beta sequences. The authors enumerated around 150 TCR beta chains as linked to cytomegalovirus.

The PCR ran on 60 Vbeta and 13 Jbeta primers. The protocol was immunoSEQ multiplex PCR, while the TCRdb copy is restricted to in-frame clones and leaves out a portion. Here the sample spans around 130,000 clones, around 80% being singletons. As for this clone: Its antigen remains unknown.

The receptor was isolated from a man aged 25-40 years in good health and CMV-seronegative. The specimen was PBMCs.

This CDR3 reads CASSLAAGALYEQYF. As DNA, the CDR3 is TGCGCCAGCAGCTTGGCAGCGGGAGCACTCTACGAGCAGTACTTC. The chain recombines TRBV5-1 with TRBJ2-7; 8 bases map to TRBD2. Trimming took 0 bases from V and 3 from J; bases not matched to a gene: 5. This CDR3 is 15 amino acids long. CDR1 and CDR2 (germline): SGHRS, YFSETQ.